Described below is a single TCR beta chain sequence and its context. Its specificity is unknown. The data were obtained in a study of radiotherapy plus CTLA-4 blockade in lung cancer. Overall study context: There were objective responses in around 18% of patients, and around 31% had disease control.

The CDR3 has 15 amino acids. Germline loops: CDR1 WNHNN, CDR2 SYGVQD (reference sequence). V was pared by 5 bases and J by 1 base, with 2 bases of the junction left unmatched. Using immunoSEQ multiplex PCR, the repertoire was profiled, and TCRdb retains in-frame clones only, with some absent. The sample contains 90,000 to 100,000 clones, roughly 79% of which appear only once. Study-level findings and limits: Together with interferon-beta, which increased in serum after radiation, early dynamic changes in blood T cell clones were reportedly the best predictors of response. Blood TCR clones of tumor origin expanded after radiotherapy plus ipilimumab.

Sequenced material: peripheral blood, taken from a patient treated with radiotherapy plus ipilimumab. The chain carries TRBV10-1 and TRBJ2-3, with 11 bases fitting TRBD2. This receptor was taken from a human donor with non-small cell lung cancer who had a partial response to radiotherapy plus ipilimumab. Some clones in this sample may be carry-over from other donors' samples. CDR3 sequence (DNA): TGCGCCAGCAGTTCGGGACTAGCGGGCACAGATACGCAGTATTTT. As protein: CASSSGLAGTDTQYF.